The 4 T cell receptor beta chains below were found in one sample sequenced in a study of CD8 T cells in Susac syndrome. An input of about 0.5 to 1 ug of RNA was subjected to reverse transcription using random hexamers. TCRdb ran MiXCR on the immunoSEQ multiplex PCR reads and lists one entry per CDR3 protein. The sample holds some 140,000 distinct CDR3 sequences; 65% to 90% are singletons and the top ten take roughly 0.5%. Source material: CD8+ T cells from PBMCs. These TCRs come from a human donor with multiple sclerosis.

This clonotype is a singleton in its sample. The V and J genes are TRBV29-1 and TRBJ2-1; TRBD2 aligns across 8 bases. The CDR3 sequence is 12 residues long. Trimming at V came to 4 bases and at J to 10 bases, leaving 6 bases not matched to a gene. In germline, CDR1 is SQVTM, CDR2 ANQGSEA. The chain's CDR3 is CSVVSSGGEQFF. CDR3 bases: TGCAGCGTTGTTTCCTCGGGGGGGGAGCAGTTCTTC.

In this sample, this clonotype turned up once. Germline is not matched at one junction end, which may reflect a read error. CDR3 sequence: CASSKTGHTDTQYF. CDR3 nucleotides: TGCGCCAGCAGCAAGACAGGGCACACAGATACGCAGTATTTT. The chain links TRBV7-9 to TRBJ2-3, with 7 bases identical to TRBD1. The V gene's germline CDR1 is SEHNR and CDR2 FQNEAQ (reference sequence). The CDR3 runs 14 residues.

The chain recombines TRBV5-1 with TRBJ2-2; D unresolved. The CDR3 is 16 residues long. V was shortened by 3 bases and J by 10 bases, with 22 bases between the two germline ends. Germline assignment: CDR1 SGHRS and CDR2 YFSETQ. The CDR3 protein is CASSSLPPQVVKELFF. The CDR3, as DNA: TGCGCCAGCAGCTCCCTCCCCCCCCAGGTGGTGAAGGAGCTGTTTTTT.

The V and J genes are TRBV27 and TRBJ1-2, with D unresolved. The germline V and J ends were trimmed by 5 bases and 1 base, with 17 bases remaining between them. The CDR3 contains 16 residues. Germline-derived CDR1 and CDR2 are MNHEY and SMNVEV (reference sequence). The CDR3 DNA reads as TGTGCCAGCAGTAGTAGATCGGGGAGAAATAACTATGGCTACACCTTC. This encodes CASSSRSGRNNYGYTF.